The T cell receptor beta chain under discussion was sequenced for a study of blood T cells in healthy people across ages. Study-level findings and limits: Compared with aged donors, long-lived donors showed fewer expanded clones, suggesting selection.

Then a second PCR, running roughly 7 to 12 cycles, was carried out with a sample-barcoded 5' primer and a J-beta primer mix. TCRdb re-called the 5' RACE reads with MiXCR, one entry per CDR3 protein. The sample includes about 380,000 distinct CDR3 sequences, over 45% seen only once; the top ten take about 54%. As concerns this clonotype: Its antigen is not identified.

The CDR3 length is 12 residues. CDR1 is ENHRY, CDR2 SYGVKD, per germline. V lost 4 bases to trimming and J lost 8 bases; unmatched junction nucleotides: 2. Each individual donor underwent a draw of 8.5 to 10 milliliters of peripheral blood. Total RNA was isolated from each sample in quantities of at least 6 micrograms. The sequence came from a man aged 55-75 years in good health. Sequenced: blood. This chain joins TRBV10-3 and TRBJ2-1; 7 bases agree with TRBD1. In DNA form, the CDR3 reads TGTGCCATCAGTGGGACAGGACATGAGCAGTTCTTC. Its translation is CAISGTGHEQFF.